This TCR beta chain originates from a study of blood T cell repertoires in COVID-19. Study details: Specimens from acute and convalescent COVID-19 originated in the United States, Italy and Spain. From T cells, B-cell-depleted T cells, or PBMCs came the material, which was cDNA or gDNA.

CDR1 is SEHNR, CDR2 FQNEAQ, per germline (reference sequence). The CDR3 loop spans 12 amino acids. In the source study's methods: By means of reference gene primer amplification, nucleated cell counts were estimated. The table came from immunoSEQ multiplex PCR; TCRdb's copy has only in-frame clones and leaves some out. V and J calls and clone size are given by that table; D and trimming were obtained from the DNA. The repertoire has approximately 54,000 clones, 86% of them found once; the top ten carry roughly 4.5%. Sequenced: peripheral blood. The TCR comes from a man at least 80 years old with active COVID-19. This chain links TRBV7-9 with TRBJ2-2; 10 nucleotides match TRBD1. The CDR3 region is CAGGTGAGELFF. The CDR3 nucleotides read TGTGCTGGAGGGACAGGGGCCGGGGAGCTGTTTTTT.